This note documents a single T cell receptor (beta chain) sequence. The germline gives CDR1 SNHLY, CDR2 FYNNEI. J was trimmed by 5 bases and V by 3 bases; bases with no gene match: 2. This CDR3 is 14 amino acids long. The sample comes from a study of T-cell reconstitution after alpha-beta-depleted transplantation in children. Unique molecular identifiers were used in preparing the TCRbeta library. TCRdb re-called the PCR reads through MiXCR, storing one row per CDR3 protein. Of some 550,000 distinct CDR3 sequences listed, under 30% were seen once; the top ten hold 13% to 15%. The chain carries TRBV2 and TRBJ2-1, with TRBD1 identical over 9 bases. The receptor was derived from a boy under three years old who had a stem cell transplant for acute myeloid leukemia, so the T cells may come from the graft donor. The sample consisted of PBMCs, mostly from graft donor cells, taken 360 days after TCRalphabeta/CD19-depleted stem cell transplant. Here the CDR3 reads CASSEDRGDNEQFF. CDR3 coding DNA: TGTGCCAGCAGTGAGGACAGGGGCGACAATGAGCAGTTCTTC.